This T cell receptor beta chain emerged from a study of T cell responses to AZD1222 COVID-19 vaccine. The overall study: Whether given at about 4 or about 12 weeks, second doses were pooled.

The data were produced by immunoSEQ multiplex PCR, yet TCRdb's version contains in-frame clones alone and is incomplete. The table records under 200,000 clones, about nine tenths of them present only once. Whole-study findings and limits: Donors were mostly white British, more females; clonal diversity possibly underestimated. Repertoire sampling happened only post peak T cell response. CD4 TCRs linked to vaccination spanned spike, dominating at 160-218 and 743-854.

Germline CDR1 and CDR2: SGHDN and FVKESK. CDR3 size: 13 residues. Trimming took 1 base from V and 8 from J, leaving 11 bases between them. Comments on this clone: Its antigen is undetermined.

The sample in question was peripheral blood, obtained on day 0 of AZD1222 vaccination. The sequence derives from an adult in good health. The chain links TRBV14 to TRBJ1-2; TRBD1 is a possible D gene (5 bases). The CDR3 sequence: CASSQGRGAGYTF. DNA of the CDR3: TGTGCCAGCAGCCAAGGAAGGGGCGCAGGCTACACCTTC.